The 5 T cell receptor beta chains given below trace back to one sample, sequenced in a study of shared clonotypes between healthy human individuals. The repertoire was sequenced with immunoSEQ multiplex PCR; TCRdb's copy has only in-frame clones and lacks some. The sample carries 2.3 million or so clones, about 92% recorded once. Sequencing was performed on naive CD4+ T cells from PBMCs. Subset of the sample: CD45RA+ positively selected. The receptors were sampled from a man between 18 and 35 years old in good health. Some clones in this sample may be carry-over from other donors' samples.

This chain links TRBV28 with TRBJ1-2, with a possible D match to TRBD1 (5 bases). V lost 2 bases and J lost 6, with 13 bases in between. Looked up from germline, CDR1 is MDHEN and CDR2 is SYDVKM. This CDR3 has 14 residues. In nucleotides, the CDR3 is TGTGCCAGCAGTTTACCCGGGGGTACCCATGGCTACACCTTC. Amino acid sequence: CASSLPGGTHGYTF.

This clone was recorded once. The chain joins TRBV28 to TRBJ1-5; D not certain. This CDR3 has 14 residues. Per the germline V gene, CDR1 is MDHEN and CDR2 is SYDVKM. Trimming removed 5 bases at V and 6 bases at J, with 14 bases between. The CDR3 reads CASSPPMGSQPQHF. CDR3 DNA: TGTGCCAGCAGTCCCCCGATGGGGAGTCAGCCCCAGCATTTT.

The V and J genes are TRBV27 and TRBJ2-4, with D maybe TRBD2 (5 bases). CDR1 and CDR2 from the germline V gene are MNHEY and SMNVEV (reference sequence). The CDR3 sequence is 17 residues long. Trimming took 6 bases from V and 0 from J, leaving 18 bases between them. The CDR3 sequence is CASSAKRADLAKNIQYF. The CDR3 nucleotides are TGTGCCAGCAGCGCAAAGAGAGCGGACCTAGCCAAAAACATTCAGTACTTC.

On this clone: Other nucleotide sequences from this sample produce the same CDR3. The chain uses TRBV18 and TRBJ1-2; perhaps TRBD1 as D (5 bases). The CDR3 is 14 amino acids. Trimming left V 5 bases short and J 1 base short, with 11 bases between. CDR1 KGHSH and CDR2 LQKENI come from the germline V gene. The CDR3 DNA is TGTGCCAGCTCATCAGGGAGGGGTAACTATGGCTACACCTTC. Its translation is CASSSGRGNYGYTF.

The chain links TRBV7-6 to TRBJ2-2; D may match TRBD1 or TRBD2 (6 bases each). The length of the CDR3 is 14 residues. The germline gives CDR1 SGHVS, CDR2 FNYEAQ. V lost 2 bases to trimming and J lost 5 bases, with 9 bases between them. The CDR3 bases are TGTGCCAGCAGCTTACGGGGGCGTACCGGGGAGCTGTTTTTT. Protein product: CASSLRGRTGELFF.